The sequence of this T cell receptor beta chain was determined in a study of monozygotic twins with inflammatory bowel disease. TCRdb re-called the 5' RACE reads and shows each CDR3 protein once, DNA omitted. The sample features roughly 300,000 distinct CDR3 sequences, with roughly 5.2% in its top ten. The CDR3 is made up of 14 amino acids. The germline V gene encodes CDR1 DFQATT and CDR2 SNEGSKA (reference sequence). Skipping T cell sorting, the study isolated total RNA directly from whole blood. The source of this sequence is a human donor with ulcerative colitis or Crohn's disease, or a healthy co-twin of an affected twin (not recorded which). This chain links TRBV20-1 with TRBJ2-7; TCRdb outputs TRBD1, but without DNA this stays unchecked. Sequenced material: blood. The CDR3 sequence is CSAETGTAYYEQYF.